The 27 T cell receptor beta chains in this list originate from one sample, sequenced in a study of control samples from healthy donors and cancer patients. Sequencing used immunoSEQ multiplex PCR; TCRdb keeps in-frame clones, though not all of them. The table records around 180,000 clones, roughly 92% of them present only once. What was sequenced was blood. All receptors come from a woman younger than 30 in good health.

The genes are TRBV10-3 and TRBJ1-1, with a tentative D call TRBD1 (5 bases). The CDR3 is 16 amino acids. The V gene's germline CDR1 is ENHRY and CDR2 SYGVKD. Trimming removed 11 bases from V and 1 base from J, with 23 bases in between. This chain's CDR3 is CASLPGLSGKNTEAFF. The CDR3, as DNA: TGTGCCTCATTACCGGGACTCTCGGGGAAGAACACTGAAGCTTTCTTT.

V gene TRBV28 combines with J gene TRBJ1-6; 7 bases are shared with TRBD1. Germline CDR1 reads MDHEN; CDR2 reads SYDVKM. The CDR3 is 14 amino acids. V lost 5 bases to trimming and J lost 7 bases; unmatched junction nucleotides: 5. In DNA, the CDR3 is TGTGCCAGCAGTGGGGACAGCCCAAATTCACCCCTCCACTTT. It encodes CASSGDSPNSPLHF.

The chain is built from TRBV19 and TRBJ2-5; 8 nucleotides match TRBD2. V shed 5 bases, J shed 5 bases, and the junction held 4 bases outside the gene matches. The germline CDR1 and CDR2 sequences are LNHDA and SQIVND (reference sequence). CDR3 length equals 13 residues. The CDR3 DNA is TGTGCCAGTAGTGCACGGGGGGGGGAGACCCAGTACTTC. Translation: CASSARGGETQYF.

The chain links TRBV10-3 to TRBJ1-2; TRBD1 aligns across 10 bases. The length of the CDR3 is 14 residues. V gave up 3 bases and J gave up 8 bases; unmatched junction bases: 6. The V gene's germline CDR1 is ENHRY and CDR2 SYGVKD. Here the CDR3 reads CAISDEGQGPGYTF. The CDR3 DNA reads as TGTGCCATCAGTGATGAGGGACAGGGGCCCGGCTACACCTTC.

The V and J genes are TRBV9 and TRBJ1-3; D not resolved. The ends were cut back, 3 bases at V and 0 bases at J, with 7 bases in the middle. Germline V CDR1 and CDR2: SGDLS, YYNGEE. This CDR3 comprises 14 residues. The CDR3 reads CASSEGYSGNTIYF. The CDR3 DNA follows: TGTGCCAGCAGCGAAGGTTACTCTGGAAACACCATATATTTT.

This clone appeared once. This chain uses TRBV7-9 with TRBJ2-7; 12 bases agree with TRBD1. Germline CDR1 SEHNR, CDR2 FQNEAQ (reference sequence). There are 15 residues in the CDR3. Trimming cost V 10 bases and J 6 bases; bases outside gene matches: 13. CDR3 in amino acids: CATRGGQGAGIEQYF. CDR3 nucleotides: TGTGCCACCAGGGGGGGACAGGGGGCTGGAATCGAGCAGTACTTC.

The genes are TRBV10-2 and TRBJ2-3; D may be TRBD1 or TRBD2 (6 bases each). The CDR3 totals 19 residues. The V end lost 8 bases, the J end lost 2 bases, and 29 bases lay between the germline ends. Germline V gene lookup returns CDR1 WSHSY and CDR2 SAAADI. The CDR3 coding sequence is TGCGCCAGCTTGGGGGGCTGGGGATTACCAAGTTCCCCCACAGATACGCAGTATTTT. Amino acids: CASLGGWGLPSSPTDTQYF.

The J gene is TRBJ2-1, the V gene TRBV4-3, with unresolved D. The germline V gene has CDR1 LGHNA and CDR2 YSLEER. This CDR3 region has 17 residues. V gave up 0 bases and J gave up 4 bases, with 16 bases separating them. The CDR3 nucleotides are TGCGCCAGCAGCCAAGAACGGCGAGAATTCCTTTACAATGAGCAGTTCTTC. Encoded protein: CASSQERREFLYNEQFF.

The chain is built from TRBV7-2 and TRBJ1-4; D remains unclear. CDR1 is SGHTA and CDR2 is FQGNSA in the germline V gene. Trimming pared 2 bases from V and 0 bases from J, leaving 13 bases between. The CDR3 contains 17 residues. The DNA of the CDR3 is TGTGCCAGCAGCTTATTAACGAAGGCTGCAACTAATGAAAAACTGTTTTTT. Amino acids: CASSLLTKAATNEKLFF.

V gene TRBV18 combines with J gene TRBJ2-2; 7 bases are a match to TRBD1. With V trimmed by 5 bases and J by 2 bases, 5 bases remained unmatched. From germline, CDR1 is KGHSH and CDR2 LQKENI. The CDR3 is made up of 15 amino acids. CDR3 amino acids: CASSSRQGNTGELFF. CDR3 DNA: TGTGCCAGCTCATCAAGACAGGGTAACACCGGGGAGCTGTTTTTT.

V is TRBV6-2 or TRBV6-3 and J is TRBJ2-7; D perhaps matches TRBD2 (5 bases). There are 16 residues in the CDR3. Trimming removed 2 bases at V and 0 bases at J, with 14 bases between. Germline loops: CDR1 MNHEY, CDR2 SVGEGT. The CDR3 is CASSYPGELSSYEQYF. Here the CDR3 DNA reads TGTGCCAGCAGTTACCCCGGGGAGTTGAGCTCCTACGAGCAGTACTTC.

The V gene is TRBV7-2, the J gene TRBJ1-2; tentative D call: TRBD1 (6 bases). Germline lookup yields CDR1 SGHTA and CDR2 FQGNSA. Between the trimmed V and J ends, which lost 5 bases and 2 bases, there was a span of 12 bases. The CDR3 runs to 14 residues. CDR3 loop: CASSLDGQNYGYTF. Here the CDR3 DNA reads TGTGCCAGCAGCCTGGACGGACAGAACTATGGCTACACCTTC.

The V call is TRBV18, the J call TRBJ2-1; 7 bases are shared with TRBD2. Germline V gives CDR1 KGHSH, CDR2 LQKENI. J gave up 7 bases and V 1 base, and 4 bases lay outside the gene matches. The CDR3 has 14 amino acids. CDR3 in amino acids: CASSPQLRGNEQFF. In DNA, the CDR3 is TGTGCCAGCTCACCACAGCTGCGGGGGAATGAGCAGTTCTTC.

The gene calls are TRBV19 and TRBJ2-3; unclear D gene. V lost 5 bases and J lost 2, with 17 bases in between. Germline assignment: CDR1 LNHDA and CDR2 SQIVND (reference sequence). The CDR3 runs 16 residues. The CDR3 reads CASSSQAQGFTDTQYF. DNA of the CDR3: TGTGCCAGTAGTTCCCAGGCCCAAGGATTCACAGATACGCAGTATTTT.

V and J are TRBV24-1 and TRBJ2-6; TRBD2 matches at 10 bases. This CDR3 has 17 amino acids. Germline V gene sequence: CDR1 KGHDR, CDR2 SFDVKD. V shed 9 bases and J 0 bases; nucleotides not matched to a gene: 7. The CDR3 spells CATYTAGGLSGANVLTF. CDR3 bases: TGTGCCACCTACACAGCGGGGGGGCTCTCTGGGGCCAACGTCCTGACTTTC.

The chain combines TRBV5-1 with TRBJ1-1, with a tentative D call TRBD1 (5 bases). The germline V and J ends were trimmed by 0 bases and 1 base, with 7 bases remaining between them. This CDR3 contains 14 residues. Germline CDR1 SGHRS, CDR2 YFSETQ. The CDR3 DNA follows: TGCGCCAGCAGCTTGGGGGGGACGAACACTGAAGCTTTCTTT. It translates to CASSLGGTNTEAFF.

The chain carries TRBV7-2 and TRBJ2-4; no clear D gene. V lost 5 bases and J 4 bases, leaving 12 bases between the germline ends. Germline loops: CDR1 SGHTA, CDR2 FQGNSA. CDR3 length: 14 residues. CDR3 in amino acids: CASSLGTVKNIQYF. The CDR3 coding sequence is TGTGCCAGCAGCCTCGGCACGGTTAAAAACATTCAGTACTTC. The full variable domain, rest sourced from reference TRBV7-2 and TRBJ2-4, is GAGVSQSPSNKVTEKGKDVELRCDPISGHTALYWYRQSLGQGLEFLIYFQGNSAPDKSGLPSDRFSAERTGGSVSTLTIQRTQQEDSAVYLCASSLGTVKNIQYFGAGTRLSVL.

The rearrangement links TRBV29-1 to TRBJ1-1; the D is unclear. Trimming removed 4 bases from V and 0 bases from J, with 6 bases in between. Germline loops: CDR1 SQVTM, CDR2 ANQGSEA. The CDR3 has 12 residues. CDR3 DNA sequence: TGCAGCGTTGCTAACCTGAACACTGAAGCTTTCTTT. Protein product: CSVANLNTEAFF.

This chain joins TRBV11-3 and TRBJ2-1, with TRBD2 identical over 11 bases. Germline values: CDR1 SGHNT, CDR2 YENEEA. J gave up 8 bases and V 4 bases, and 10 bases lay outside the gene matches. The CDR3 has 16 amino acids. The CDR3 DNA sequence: TGTGCCAGCAGCTCCGGGACTAGCGGTGACGAAGATGAGCAGTTCTTC. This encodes CASSSGTSGDEDEQFF.

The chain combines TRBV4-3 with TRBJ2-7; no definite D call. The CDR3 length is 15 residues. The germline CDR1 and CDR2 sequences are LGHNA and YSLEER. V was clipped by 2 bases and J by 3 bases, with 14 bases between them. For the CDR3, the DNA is TGCGCCAGCAGCCAATCTCAAAGCGTGGGCTACGAGCAGTACTTC. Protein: CASSQSQSVGYEQYF.

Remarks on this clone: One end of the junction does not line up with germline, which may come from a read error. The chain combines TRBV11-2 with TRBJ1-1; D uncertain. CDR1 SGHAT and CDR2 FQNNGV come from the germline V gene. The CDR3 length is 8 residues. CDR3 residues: CASSSIRF. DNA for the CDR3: TGTGCCAGCAGTTCCATACGCTTT.

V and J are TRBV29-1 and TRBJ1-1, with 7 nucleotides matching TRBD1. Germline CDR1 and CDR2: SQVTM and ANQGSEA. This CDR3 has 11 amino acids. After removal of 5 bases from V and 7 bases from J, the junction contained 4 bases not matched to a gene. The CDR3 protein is CSVRWDSEAFF. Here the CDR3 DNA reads TGCAGCGTTAGATGGGACAGTGAAGCTTTCTTT. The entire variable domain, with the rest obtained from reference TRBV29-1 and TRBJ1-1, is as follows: SAVISQKPSRDICQRGTSLTIQCQVDSQVTMMFWYRQQPGQSLTLIATANQGSEATYESGFVIDKFPISRPNLTFSTLTVSNMSPEDSSIYLCSVRWDSEAFFGQGTRLTVV.

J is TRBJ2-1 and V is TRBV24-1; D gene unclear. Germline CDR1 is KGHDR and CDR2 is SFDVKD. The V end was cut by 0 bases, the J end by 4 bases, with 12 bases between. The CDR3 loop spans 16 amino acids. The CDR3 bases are TGTGCCACCAGTGATTTGAAGCAGCCCCCGTACAATGAGCAGTTCTTC. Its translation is CATSDLKQPPYNEQFF.

CDR3 residues: CASSLRGNTEAFF. The DNA for the CDR3 is TGTGCCAGCAGTCTTCGAGGAAACACTGAAGCTTTCTTT. The V call is TRBV6-5, the J call TRBJ1-1; no firm D call. CDR3 size: 13 residues. The V end was cut by 5 bases, the J end by 2 bases, with 9 bases between. Germline V gives CDR1 MNHEY, CDR2 SVGAGI.

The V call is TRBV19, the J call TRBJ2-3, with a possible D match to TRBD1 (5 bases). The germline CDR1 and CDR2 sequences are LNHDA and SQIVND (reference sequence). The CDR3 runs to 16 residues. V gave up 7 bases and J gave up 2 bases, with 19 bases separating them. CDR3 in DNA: TGTGCCAGTACCCGGACATTCGAGTTGTCCACAGATACGCAGTATTTT. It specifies CASTRTFELSTDTQYF.

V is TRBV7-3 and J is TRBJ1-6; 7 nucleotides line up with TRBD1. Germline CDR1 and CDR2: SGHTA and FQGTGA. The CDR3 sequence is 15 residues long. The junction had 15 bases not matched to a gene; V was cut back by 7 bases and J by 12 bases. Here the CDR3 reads CASNALTGWKEPLHF. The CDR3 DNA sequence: TGTGCCAGCAACGCCCTGACAGGGTGGAAAGAACCCCTCCACTTT.

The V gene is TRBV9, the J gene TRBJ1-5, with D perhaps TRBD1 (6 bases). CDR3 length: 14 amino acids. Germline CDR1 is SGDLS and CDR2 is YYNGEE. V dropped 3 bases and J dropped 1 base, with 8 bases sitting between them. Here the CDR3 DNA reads TGTGCCAGCAGCGCAGGGGACAGCAATCAGCCCCAGCATTTT. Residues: CASSAGDSNQPQHF.